This T cell receptor beta chain was sequenced for a study of blood T cells in healthy people across ages. Looking at the study overall: Through template switching, about one barcoded beta molecule was captured per two T cells, as measured in model experiments.

The CDR3 totals 14 residues. CDR1 DFQATT and CDR2 SNEGSKA come from the germline V gene (reference sequence). V shed 6 bases and J shed 6 bases, with 21 bases lying between them. The second PCR ran about 7 to 12 cycles with a sample-barcoded 5' primer and J-beta primers. Via MiXCR, TCRdb re-called the 5' RACE reads, giving one row per CDR3 protein. This table has about 1.6 million distinct CDR3 sequences, about 32% appearing once. In regard to this clonotype: Its antigen is unknown.

Samples had at least 7 million PBMCs isolated from them. Samples each had at least 6 micrograms of total RNA extracted. Study outcomes and limitations: More naive CD4+ cells and higher diversity were found in long-lived than in aged donors.

The rearrangement links TRBV20-1 to TRBJ2-7; perhaps TRBD1 as D (5 bases). Sequencing input: blood. This sequence was found in a woman aged 25 to 45 in good health. CDR3 amino acids: CSANKRGWGPEQYF. CDR3 nucleotide sequence: TGCAGTGCGAACAAAAGGGGATGGGGCCCCGAGCAGTACTTC.